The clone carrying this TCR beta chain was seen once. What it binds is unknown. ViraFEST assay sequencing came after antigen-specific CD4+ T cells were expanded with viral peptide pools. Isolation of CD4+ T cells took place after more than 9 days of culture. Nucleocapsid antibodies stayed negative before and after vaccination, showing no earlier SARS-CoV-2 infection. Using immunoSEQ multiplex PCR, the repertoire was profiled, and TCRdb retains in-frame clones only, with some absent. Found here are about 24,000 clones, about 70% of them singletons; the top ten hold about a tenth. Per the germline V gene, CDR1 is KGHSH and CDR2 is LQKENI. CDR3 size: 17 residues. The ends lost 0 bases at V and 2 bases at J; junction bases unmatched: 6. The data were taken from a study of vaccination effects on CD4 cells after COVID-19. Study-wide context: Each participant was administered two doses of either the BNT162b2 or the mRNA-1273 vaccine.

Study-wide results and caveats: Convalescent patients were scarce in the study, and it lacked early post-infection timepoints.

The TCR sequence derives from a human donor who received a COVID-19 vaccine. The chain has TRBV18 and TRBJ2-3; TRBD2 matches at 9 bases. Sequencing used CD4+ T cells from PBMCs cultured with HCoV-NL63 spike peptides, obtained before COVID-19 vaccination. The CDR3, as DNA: TGTGCCAGCTCACCACCTAAAGCTAGCGGGACCACAGATACGCAGTATTTT. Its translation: CASSPPKASGTTDTQYF. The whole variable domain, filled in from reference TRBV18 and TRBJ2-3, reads NAGVMQNPRHLVRRRGQEARLRCSPMKGHSHVYWYRQLPEEGLKFMVYLQKENIIDESGMPKERFSAEFPKEGPSILRIQQVVRGDSAAYFCASSPPKASGTTDTQYFGPGTRLTVL.